This TCR beta chain appears in the sequencing data of a study of blood T cell repertoires in COVID-19. Libraries were prepared by immunoSEQ multiplex PCR; TCRdb keeps only in-frame clonotypes and omits some of them. The sample yields 94,000 or so clones, more than 70% seen once. This clone has just a few counts. Looked up from germline, CDR1 is LGHDT and CDR2 is YNNKEL (reference sequence). This CDR3 region has 16 residues. J lost 3 bases, V lost 4 bases, and 12 bases had no gene match. The sequence was obtained from a woman older than 75 with active COVID-19. The source material was peripheral blood. This chain uses TRBV3-1 (or the pseudogene TRBV3-2) with TRBJ2-7; TRBD2 aligns across 7 bases. The CDR3: CASSPWASGDYYEQYF. CDR3 DNA: TGTGCCAGCAGCCCCTGGGCTAGCGGAGACTACTACGAGCAGTACTTC.